This TCR beta chain was identified in a study of cytomegalovirus exposure and HLA in healthy donors. Overall study: Counted in an early data release were about 85 million unique TCRs from HLA-typed donors. Study-level points and caveats: The listing of 150 or so TCR beta chains classed them as cytomegalovirus-associated.

Note on this clone: No antigen is known for it.

This CDR3 has 15 residues. The germline gives CDR1 SGHRS, CDR2 YFSETQ. V was clipped by 1 base and J by 4 bases; unmatched bases: 8. PCR involved 60 Vbeta and 13 Jbeta primers. Produced via immunoSEQ multiplex PCR; TCRdb's table is partial and in-frame only. The data show some 220,000 clones, approximately 90% seen once. This TCR was sampled from a woman between 18 and 30 years old in good health and CMV-seronegative. The genes are TRBV5-1 and TRBJ2-7; 7 bases map to TRBD1. Sequenced input: PBMCs. The CDR3 region has the DNA TGCGCCAGCAGCTTGAACGAGGACAGGAGATACGAGCAGTACTTC. Protein: CASSLNEDRRYEQYF. The full variable domain, completed using reference TRBV5-1 and TRBJ2-7, is KAGVTQTPRYLIKTRGQQVTLSCSPISGHRSVSWYQQTPGQGLQFLFEYFSETQRNKGNFPGRFSGRQFSNSRSEMNVSTLELGDSALYLCASSLNEDRRYEQYFGPGTRLTVT.